The 25 T cell receptor beta chains in this list originate from one sample, sequenced in a study of patients and donors after allogeneic stem cell transplantation. TCRdb re-called the RT-PCR reads with MiXCR, one entry per CDR3 protein. The table includes about 230,000 distinct CDR3 sequences, 12% to 15% detected once. Sequencing input: blood, either unsorted or a sorted T cell fraction (not recorded which). Receptor source: a human donor who was either an allogeneic HSCT recipient or a stem cell or donor lymphocyte infusion donor (not recorded which). It is not recorded whose cells these are; they may come from a transplant donor.

As for this clonotype: One end of the junction varies from germline; a read error may be responsible. The chain joins TRBV7-8 to TRBJ2-3; TRBD2 is a possible D gene (6 bases). Germline V gene data show CDR1 as SGHVS and CDR2 as FQNEAQ. This CDR3 contains 15 residues. CDR3 amino acids: CASRLGRPAADTQYF. CDR3 DNA: TGTGCCAGCAGATTAGGGAGGCCAGCTGCAGATACGCAGTATTTT.

This clonotype was detected many times. The chain links TRBV7-8 to TRBJ2-2, with 7 bases lining up with TRBD2. The CDR3 is 16 residues long. J gave up 6 bases and V 2 bases, and 9 bases lay outside the gene matches. Germline V lookup: CDR1 SGHVS, CDR2 FQNEAQ. The CDR3 DNA follows: TGTGCCAGCAGCTTAAAGCGGGGACCAAATCCCGGGGAGCTGTTTTTT. This translates into CASSLKRGPNPGELFF.

The rearrangement links TRBV20-1 to TRBJ1-6; D is possibly TRBD1 (6 bases). CDR3 size: 14 residues. V dropped 6 bases and J dropped 7 bases, with 16 bases sitting between them. CDR1 DFQATT and CDR2 SNEGSKA come from the germline V gene (reference sequence). The CDR3 DNA reads TGCAGTGCCCCGGGTTGGGGGCTAAATTCACCCCTCCACTTT. This translates into CSAPGWGLNSPLHF.

V and J are TRBV12-3 or TRBV12-4 and TRBJ1-4; no clear D gene. Trimming shortened V by 6 bases and J by 7 bases, and 18 bases separated the two germline ends. The CDR3 runs 15 residues. The CDR3 region has the DNA TGTGCCAGCAGCCGAGTACTCCTCTCCCGTGAAAAACTGTTTTTT. Translation gives CASSRVLLSREKLFF.

This chain uses TRBV20-1 with TRBJ2-5, with D possibly being TRBD2 (6 bases). The V gene's germline CDR1 is DFQATT and CDR2 SNEGSKA (reference sequence). Trimming took off 6 bases at V and 3 bases at J, with 11 bases between the two ends. The CDR3 spans 12 residues. Here the CDR3 DNA reads TGCAGTGCCCGGGAGCGGGAAGAGACCCAGTACTTC. As protein: CSAREREETQYF.

Only a few counts were recorded for this clonotype. The chain carries TRBV4-1 and TRBJ2-7, with 9 bases identical to TRBD2. From germline, CDR1 is MGHRA and CDR2 YSYEKL. The V and J ends lost 0 bases and 3 bases, in that order; junction bases with no gene match: 9. CDR3 size: 17 residues. This CDR3 reads CASSQDSGLAGYYEQYF. As DNA, the CDR3 is TGCGCCAGCAGCCAAGATAGCGGGCTAGCGGGGTACTACGAGCAGTACTTC.

In its sample, this clonotype was seen many times. This sequence joins TRBV20-1 and TRBJ2-5; a weak D match, TRBD2 (5 bases). CDR3 length: 13 residues. V gave up 1 base and J gave up 2 bases, with 8 bases separating them. Germline lookup yields CDR1 DFQATT and CDR2 SNEGSKA (reference sequence). The CDR3 reads CSARAGFQETQYF. In nucleotides, the CDR3 is TGCAGTGCTAGAGCGGGGTTTCAAGAGACCCAGTACTTC.

The sample holds a few counts of this clonotype. This chain uses TRBV29-1 with TRBJ2-2, with a possible D match to TRBD2 (6 bases). V lost 6 bases, J lost 0 bases, and 11 bases lay in between. Looked up from germline, CDR1 is SQVTM and CDR2 is ANQGSEA. This CDR3 contains 14 residues. The CDR3 bases are TGCAGCGTCGCCAGGGAGGCGAACACCGGGGAGCTGTTTTTT. Protein product: CSVAREANTGELFF.

This chain connects TRBV7-3 to TRBJ2-7, with D maybe TRBD1 (6 bases). CDR3 length: 18 residues. Trimming pared 2 bases from V and 1 base from J, leaving 21 bases between. The germline gives CDR1 SGHTA, CDR2 FQGTGA. The CDR3 DNA is TGTGCCAGCAGCTTACTCCGACCCGACAGGCCCTTATCCTACGAGCAGTACTTC. Encoded protein: CASSLLRPDRPLSYEQYF. The full variable domain, rest sourced from reference TRBV7-3 and TRBJ2-7, is GAGVSQTPSNKVTEKGKYVELRCDPISGHTALYWYRQSLGQGPEFLIYFQGTGAADDSGLPNDRFFAVRPEGSVSTLKIQRTERGDSAVYLCASSLLRPDRPLSYEQYFGPGTRLTVT.

This clonotype turned up a few times. This chain joins TRBV5-5 and TRBJ1-5; D gene ambiguous. From germline, CDR1 is SGHKS and CDR2 YYEKEE (reference sequence). Trimming took 2 bases from V and 0 from J, leaving 9 bases between them. The CDR3 sequence is 15 residues long. CDR3 DNA: TGTGCCAGCAGCTTAGTCGGCCTTAGCAATCAGCCCCAGCATTTT. This encodes CASSLVGLSNQPQHF.

This clonotype was observed at least ten times. The chain uses TRBV12-3 or TRBV12-4 and TRBJ2-7; D uncertain. Trimming removed 7 bases at V and 5 bases at J, with 18 bases between. The length of the CDR3 is 14 residues. The chain's CDR3 is CASTLALGSNEQYF. The CDR3 nucleotides read TGTGCCAGCACCCTCGCCTTGGGGTCCAACGAGCAGTACTTC.

In its sample, this clonotype was seen many times. The chain uses TRBV6-2 or TRBV6-3 and TRBJ2-7; TRBD1 matches 7 bases. The CDR3 length is 15 residues. V shed 7 bases and J 3 bases; nucleotides not matched to a gene: 12. Germline assignment: CDR1 MNHEY and CDR2 SVGEGT. CDR3 protein: CASNTGVEVSYEQYF. The CDR3 region has the DNA TGTGCCAGCAATACAGGGGTTGAAGTAAGCTACGAGCAGTACTTC.

This clonotype was seen at least ten times. The J gene is TRBJ1-1, the V gene TRBV20-1; 12 nucleotides agree with TRBD1. The CDR3 contains 14 residues. Germline assignment: CDR1 DFQATT and CDR2 SNEGSKA (reference sequence). With V trimmed by 6 bases and J by 1 base, 3 bases remained unmatched. In DNA form, the CDR3 reads TGCAGTGCACAGGGACAGGGGGCGAACACTGAAGCTTTCTTT. This translates into CSAQGQGANTEAFF.

The chain carries TRBV5-6 and TRBJ1-5; 8 nucleotides line up with TRBD1. V dropped 2 bases and J dropped 4; count of bases not matched to a gene: 2. The germline V gene encodes CDR1 SGHDT and CDR2 YYEEEE. The CDR3 covers 14 residues. The DNA of the CDR3 is TGTGCCAGCAGCTTCGGGACAGGTAATCAGCCCCAGCATTTT. Translating it yields CASSFGTGNQPQHF.

The chain employs TRBV19 and TRBJ2-3; 7 positions agree with TRBD1. V gave up 5 bases and J gave up 4 bases; unmatched junction bases: 9. This CDR3 is 15 amino acids long. Looked up from germline, CDR1 is LNHDA and CDR2 is SQIVND (reference sequence). The CDR3 DNA reads as TGTGCCAGTAGTCCACCGACAGGGTTATCAGATACGCAGTATTTT. The encoded protein is CASSPPTGLSDTQYF.

The sample holds many counts of this clonotype. This chain joins TRBV7-8 and TRBJ2-5, with D perhaps matching TRBD2 (6 bases). Trimming removed 8 bases from V and 5 bases from J, with 15 bases in between. CDR3 length: 13 amino acids. Germline loops: CDR1 SGHVS, CDR2 FQNEAQ. The DNA for the CDR3 is TGTGCCAGCCTCTATGGGGAGGTGGAGACCCAGTACTTC. Its protein product is CASLYGEVETQYF.

The chain joins TRBV6-1 to TRBJ2-3; the match to TRBD2 covers 9 bases. The CDR3 sequence is 16 residues long. With 6 bases clipped from V and 2 bases from J, the junction kept 9 bases outside the gene matches. CDR1 MNHNS and CDR2 SASEGT come from the germline V gene. CDR3 DNA: TGTGCCAGCAGCCGCAAGACTAGCGGCGCCACAGATACGCAGTATTTT. Its translation: CASSRKTSGATDTQYF.

A few counts support this clonotype. The CDR3 reads CASSQWRLTDTQYF. The CDR3 DNA is TGTGCCAGCAGCCAATGGCGGCTCACAGATACGCAGTATTTT. The V and J genes are TRBV3-1 and TRBJ2-3; the D is unclear. With 2 bases removed from V and 2 bases from J, the gap between germline ends came to 8 bases. CDR1 and CDR2 (germline): LGHDT, YNNKEL (reference sequence). The CDR3 loop spans 14 amino acids.

This clonotype has more than one count but fewer than ten. This chain links TRBV6-1 with TRBJ2-6; 12 bases match TRBD1. Looked up from germline, CDR1 is MNHNS and CDR2 is SASEGT. Trimming cost V 6 bases and J 5 bases; bases outside gene matches: 8. This CDR3 has 17 residues. As DNA, the CDR3 is TGTGCCAGCAGCTCATCCGGGACAGGGGGCTGGGCCAACGTCCTGACTTTC. As protein: CASSSSGTGGWANVLTF.

This clonotype was recorded many times. This chain joins TRBV20-1 and TRBJ2-3; TRBD2 might be the D (6 bases). V was pared by 0 bases and J by 2 bases, with 24 bases between. This CDR3 spans 19 amino acids. Germline values: CDR1 DFQATT, CDR2 SNEGSKA (reference sequence). The CDR3 here is CSARERRDGSPWYTDTQYF. The CDR3 DNA is TGCAGTGCTAGAGAACGGCGGGACGGCTCCCCGTGGTACACAGATACGCAGTATTTT.

The rearrangement uses TRBV27 and TRBJ2-1; 10 positions match TRBD2. CDR1 and CDR2 (germline): MNHEY, SMNVEV (reference sequence). This CDR3 has 18 residues. V was pared by 4 bases and J by 1 base, with 10 bases of the junction left unmatched. The CDR3 DNA sequence: TGTGCCAGCAGTTGGTCAGGACTAGCGGCCTCTTCCTACAATGAGCAGTTCTTC. It yields the protein CASSWSGLAASSYNEQFF.

The rearrangement links TRBV20-1 to TRBJ1-2; tentatively, D is TRBD1 (5 bases). There are 11 residues in the CDR3. Germline V lookup: CDR1 DFQATT, CDR2 SNEGSKA (reference sequence). Trimming removed 3 bases at V and 7 bases at J, with 9 bases between. CDR3 in amino acids: CSARWGTGYTF. Written as DNA, the CDR3 is TGCAGTGCTAGGTGGGGGACTGGCTACACCTTC.

This clonotype was counted ten times or more. The genes are TRBV4-1 and TRBJ2-1; D unclear. V lost 1 base to trimming and J lost 5 bases, with 9 bases between them. The V gene's germline CDR1 is MGHRA and CDR2 YSYEKL. This CDR3 region has 14 residues. CDR3 loop: CASSQGVENNEQFF. CDR3 nucleotide sequence: TGCGCCAGCAGCCAAGGCGTTGAAAACAATGAGCAGTTCTTC.

A few counts support this clonotype. The rearrangement joins TRBV7-2 to TRBJ2-1; tentatively, D is TRBD1 (6 bases). Trimming took 3 bases from V and 8 from J, leaving 17 bases between them. The CDR3 has 15 residues. Germline V lookup: CDR1 SGHTA, CDR2 FQGNSA. CDR3 sequence (DNA): TGTGCCAGCAGCTTTCGGCCAGGGGTTGAGGATGAGCAGTTCTTC. This translates into CASSFRPGVEDEQFF.

This clonotype was counted between two and nine times. The rearrangement links TRBV3-1 to TRBJ2-3; D call uncertain. Germline V gives CDR1 LGHDT, CDR2 YNNKEL (reference sequence). CDR3 length: 15 residues. The V gene lost 1 base and the J gene lost 0 bases, with 8 bases spanning the gap. The CDR3, as DNA: TGTGCCAGCAGCCAAGGGAGCCATAGCACAGATACGCAGTATTTT. Its protein product is CASSQGSHSTDTQYF.